This is a list of T cell receptor beta chains from one sample in a study of T cell repertoires in cytomegalovirus infection. In TCRdb, the reads were re-called with MiXCR into one record per CDR3 protein. The profile covers fewer than 350,000 distinct CDR3 sequences, with approximately 9.5% appearing a single time and around 4.1% taken by the ten largest. Sequences were obtained from PBMCs. These TCRs come from a human donor in good health (CMV status not recorded). Some clones in this sample may be carry-over from other donors' samples. The CDR3 runs from the conserved cysteine through the conserved F or W. A D gene is named only where the DNA matches it firmly. Not all rows give a size; the values are once, few, many and, for expanded clones, a class.

>13|many|.|TRBJ2-1|TRBV7-3
TGTGCCAGCAGCTCGGGACTTAATAGTGAGCAGTTCTTC
CASSSGLNSEQFF
>14|many|.|TRBJ2-5|TRBV7-8
TGTGCCAGCAGCCCGTCAAGCCGGGTAGAGACCCAGTACTTC
CASSPSSRVETQYF
>16|.|TRBD2|TRBJ2-5|TRBV27
TGTGCCAGCAGTTTCGGGGCTAGCGGGGGGAGAGAGACCCAGTACTTC
CASSFGASGGRETQYF
>13|many|TRBD2|TRBJ2-1|TRBV7-9
TGTGCCAGCAGCCCCGCGCCCGGGGGGGAGCAGTTCTTC
CASSPAPGGEQFF
>14|few|TRBD2|TRBJ2-7|TRBV6-2/TRBV6-3
TGTGCCAGCAGCTACGGGGGGAATCGCGGCGAGCAGTACTTC
CASSYGGNRGEQYF
>11|many|.|TRBJ2-5|TRBV25-1
TGTGCCGCCAACGGTGGAGGGGCCCAGTACTTC
CAANGGGAQYF
>15|.|.|TRBJ1-6|TRBV3-1
TGTGCCAGCAGCCCCCACGGGCAAGGCGATTCACCCCTCCACTTT
CASSPHGQGDSPLHF
>13|many|.|TRBJ2-1|TRBV24-1
TGTGCCACCAGTCGGGGTTCCTACAATGAGCAGTTCTTC
CATSRGSYNEQFF
>13|.|TRBD2|TRBJ2-7|TRBV10-3
TGTGCCATCAGTGAGTCTGTTCCGGGGGGGCAGTACTTC
CAISESVPGGQYF
>14|many|.|TRBJ2-3|TRBV9
TGTGCCAGCAGCGACCGGGACTTAACAGATACGCAGTATTTT
CASSDRDLTDTQYF
>13|many|.|TRBJ2-3|TRBV5-6
TGTGCCAGCAGCTTGGCCGGGGTGAAGGCGCAGTATTTT
CASSLAGVKAQYF
>14|.|.|TRBJ2-5|TRBV28
TGTGCCAGCAGTGGGGCAGGAGACCAAGAGACCCAGTACTTC
CASSGAGDQETQYF
>16|many|TRBD1|TRBJ1-5|TRBV7-2
TGTGCCAGCAGTCTCCGGGACAGAGTTGGAAATCAGCCCCAGCATTTT
CASSLRDRVGNQPQHF
>14|few|.|TRBJ2-2|TRBV20-1
TGCAGTGCTAGGGGACGGGGTAACACCGGGGAGCTGTTTTTT
CSARGRGNTGELFF
>12|.|.|TRBJ2-7|TRBV7-9
TGTGCCAGCAGCTATACTAGTACCGAGCAGTACTTC
CASSYTSTEQYF
>15|many|.|TRBJ2-5|TRBV7-2
TGTGCCAGCAGCTTAGCTTTCCCTAGGGCAGAGACCCAGTACTTC
CASSLAFPRAETQYF
>16|few|.|TRBJ1-5|TRBV4-1
TGTGCCAGCAGCCAAGATGCCGGGGTGGACAATCAGCCCCAGCATTTT
CASSQDAGVDNQPQHF
>15|many|TRBD1|TRBJ2-1|TRBV28
TGTGCCAGCAGTTACCGGGACAGCCTATACAATGAGCAGTTCTTC
CASSYRDSLYNEQFF
>13|few|.|TRBJ1-1|TRBV19
TGTGCCAGTAGTCGGACGATGTACACTGAAGCTTTCTTT
CASSRTMYTEAFF
>18|.|TRBD2|TRBJ2-1|TRBV12-3/TRBV12-4
TGTGCCAGCAGCAGGCCCGCTAGCGGGGAGACGGCCGGCAATGAGCAGTTCTTC
CASSRPASGETAGNEQFF
>17|few|TRBD1|TRBJ1-2|TRBV20-1
TGCAGTGCTAGATCAGCCAGGGGGGACAGGGGGCCTAGGGGCTACACCTTC
CSARSARGDRGPRGYTF
>17|many|.|TRBJ1-5|TRBV7-2
TGTGCCAGCAGTCTTGACAGTTTCGTAGTCAGCAATCAGCCCCAGCATTTT
CASSLDSFVVSNQPQHF
>15|many|TRBD2|TRBJ2-7|TRBV12-3/TRBV12-4
TGTGCCAGCAGCCCGGGACTAGCGGGAGGCAACGAGCAGTACTTC
CASSPGLAGGNEQYF
>14|many|TRBD1|TRBJ2-4|TRBV7-2
TGTGCCAGCAGTCTTAGGGACAGGGCGAACATTCAGTACTTC
CASSLRDRANIQYF
>14|few|TRBD1|TRBJ1-2|TRBV10-3
TGTGCCATCAAAAGCGACAGGGGAGTTGGTGGCTACACCTTC
CAIKSDRGVGGYTF
>16|many|.|TRBJ1-1|TRBV7-2
TGTGCCAGCAGCTTAGAATTTGGGAGGCCGGGAACTGAAGCTTTCTTT
CASSLEFGRPGTEAFF
>14|.|TRBD1|TRBJ1-3|TRBV29-1
TGCAGCGTAGGCCCGACAGGGTCTGGAAACACCATATATTTT
CSVGPTGSGNTIYF
>16|few|.|TRBJ1-6|TRBV12-3/TRBV12-4
TGTGCCAGCAGTTCCACCAGGGGATCCTATAATTCACCCCTCCACTTT
CASSSTRGSYNSPLHF
>12|.|TRBD2|TRBJ2-5|TRBV6-1
TGTGCCAGCAGTCGGGGATGGGACTATCTGTACTTC
CASSRGWDYLYF
>11|many|.|TRBJ1-1|TRBV7-2
TGTGCCAGCAGCTTACCGGAACTACGAATCTTT
CASSLPELRIF
>13|few|TRBD1|TRBJ1-1|TRBV12-3/TRBV12-4
TGTGCCAGCAGTTTGGGACAGCCCACTGAAGCTTTCTTT
CASSLGQPTEAFF
>16|.|.|TRBJ1-1|TRBV5-6
TGTGCCAGCAGCTTGGATAGGGGAGGTTCGAGCACTGAAGCTTTCTTT
CASSLDRGGSSTEAFF
>15|few|.|TRBJ2-5|TRBV7-2
TGTGCCAGCAGCTTAGTCACAGTTTCACAAGAGACCCAGTACTTC
CASSLVTVSQETQYF
>14|few|TRBD2|TRBJ2-5|TRBV28
TGTGCCAGCCAAGAACTAGCGGGCCAAGAGACCCAGTACTTC
CASQELAGQETQYF
>14|many|.|TRBJ2-3|TRBV7-2
TGTGCCAGCAGGCTAGCAGGGGTCGCAGATACGCAGTATTTT
CASRLAGVADTQYF
>18|few|.|TRBJ1-2|TRBV19
TGTGCCAGTAGTAAGGGACCCTTTGGCAGCAGGGATTGGTATGGCTACACCTTC
CASSKGPFGSRDWYGYTF
>14|few|TRBD2|TRBJ2-7|TRBV7-9
TGTGCCAGCAGACCCGGACTAGCGGGGGGCGAGCAGTACTTC
CASRPGLAGGEQYF
>17|.|TRBD1|TRBJ2-6|TRBV5-1
TGCGCCAGCAGCGACGGATGGGGACAGTCCGGGGCCAACGTCCTGACTTTC
CASSDGWGQSGANVLTF
>14|few|.|TRBJ1-1|TRBV27
TGTGCCAGCAGTCGCAAGGGTCGGTACACTGAAGCTTTCTTT
CASSRKGRYTEAFF